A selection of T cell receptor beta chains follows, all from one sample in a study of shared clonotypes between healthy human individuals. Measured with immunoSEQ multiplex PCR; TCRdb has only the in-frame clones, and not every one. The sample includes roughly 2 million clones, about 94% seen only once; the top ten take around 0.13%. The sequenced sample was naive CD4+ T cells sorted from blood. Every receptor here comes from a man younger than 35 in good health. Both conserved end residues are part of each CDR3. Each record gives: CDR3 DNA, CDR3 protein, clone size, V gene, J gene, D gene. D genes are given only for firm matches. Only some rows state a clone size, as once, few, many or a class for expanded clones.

DNA: TGTGCCAGCAGGGGCCGGGACAGGGCATTTAATGGCTACACCTTC
CDR3: CASRGRDRAFNGYTF
size: -
V: TRBV28
J: TRBJ1-2
D: TRBD1

DNA: TGTGCCAGCAGTCGGGACAGGATCTATGGCTACACCTTC
CDR3: CASSRDRIYGYTF
size: -
V: TRBV28
J: TRBJ1-2
D: TRBD1

DNA: TGTGCCAGCAGTTACCGGGGGGGAGGTACCTCCTACGAGCAGTACTTC
CDR3: CASSYRGGGTSYEQYF
size: -
V: TRBV6-6
J: TRBJ2-7
D: TRBD2

DNA: TGTGCCAGCAGCTTGAGGGGCGGCTATGGCTACACCTTC
CDR3: CASSLRGGYGYTF
size: once
V: TRBV7-9
J: TRBJ1-2
D: -

DNA: TGTGCCAGCAGTTACACCGTACAGGGACTCGTCCTGACTTTC
CDR3: CASSYTVQGLVLTF
size: -
V: TRBV6-6
J: TRBJ2-6
D: -

DNA: TGTGCCAGCAGTTATGACAGAACCTCCTACGAGCAGTACTTC
CDR3: CASSYDRTSYEQYF
size: once
V: TRBV2
J: TRBJ2-7
D: -

DNA: TGTGCCAGCAGAGGGACAGCCTCCTCCTATAATTCACCCCTCCACTTT
CDR3: CASRGTASSYNSPLHF
size: -
V: TRBV25-1
J: TRBJ1-6
D: TRBD1

DNA: TGTGCCAGCAGCTTATTTTCCAGGGTTGCCGGGGAGCTGTTTTTT
CDR3: CASSLFSRVAGELFF
size: -
V: TRBV7-9
J: TRBJ2-2
D: -

DNA: TGTGCCAGCAAGGGGGACGAAGGGCACTACGAGCAGTACTTC
CDR3: CASKGDEGHYEQYF
size: -
V: TRBV14
J: TRBJ2-7
D: -

DNA: TGTGCCAGCTCACCACCGTCGGGGCGAGAGACCCAGTACTTC
CDR3: CASSPPSGRETQYF
size: -
V: TRBV18
J: TRBJ2-5
D: -

DNA: TGTGCCAGTAGTCTACCGGGACTCCACTACGAGCAGTACTTC
CDR3: CASSLPGLHYEQYF
size: -
V: TRBV19
J: TRBJ2-7
D: -

DNA: TGTGCCAGCAGCCGCGGGGGGGGCCCAGGCTACGAGCAGTACTTC
CDR3: CASSRGGGPGYEQYF
size: few
V: TRBV6-5
J: TRBJ2-7
D: TRBD2

DNA: TGTGCCAGCAGTGCCGGGGGCAGTGGAAACACCATATATTTT
CDR3: CASSAGGSGNTIYF
size: -
V: TRBV27
J: TRBJ1-3
D: -

DNA: TGCGCCAGCAGCTTGCGGCCGGGTAGCGGGGGGTCTCAAGAGACCCAGTACTTC
CDR3: CASSLRPGSGGSQETQYF
size: once
V: TRBV5-1
J: TRBJ2-5
D: TRBD2

DNA: TGCGCCAGCAGCCAAGAGCCCGCGGGGGGAAAAGCTTTCTTT
CDR3: CASSQEPAGGKAFF
size: once
V: TRBV4-3
J: TRBJ1-1
D: -

DNA: TGTGCCAGTAGTGCCCAAGCAATCGATTTCTACGAGCAGTACTTC
CDR3: CASSAQAIDFYEQYF
size: -
V: TRBV19
J: TRBJ2-7
D: -

DNA: TGTGCCAGCATCTTCGGTAGCCTGAACAATGAGCAGTTCTTC
CDR3: CASIFGSLNNEQFF
size: once
V: TRBV2
J: TRBJ2-1
D: -